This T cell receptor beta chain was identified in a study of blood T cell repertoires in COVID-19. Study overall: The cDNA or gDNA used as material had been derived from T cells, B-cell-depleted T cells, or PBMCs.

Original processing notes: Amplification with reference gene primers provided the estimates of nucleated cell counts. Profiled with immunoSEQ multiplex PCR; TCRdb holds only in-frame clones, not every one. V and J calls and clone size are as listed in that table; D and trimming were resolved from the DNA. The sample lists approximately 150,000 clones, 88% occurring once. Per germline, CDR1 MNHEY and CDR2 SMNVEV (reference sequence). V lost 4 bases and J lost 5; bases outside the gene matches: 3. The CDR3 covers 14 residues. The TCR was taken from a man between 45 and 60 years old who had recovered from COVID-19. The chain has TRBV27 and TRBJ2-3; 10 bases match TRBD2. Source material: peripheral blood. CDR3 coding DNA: TGTGCCAGCAGTTCTGGGACTAGCGTAGATACGCAGTATTTT. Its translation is CASSSGTSVDTQYF.